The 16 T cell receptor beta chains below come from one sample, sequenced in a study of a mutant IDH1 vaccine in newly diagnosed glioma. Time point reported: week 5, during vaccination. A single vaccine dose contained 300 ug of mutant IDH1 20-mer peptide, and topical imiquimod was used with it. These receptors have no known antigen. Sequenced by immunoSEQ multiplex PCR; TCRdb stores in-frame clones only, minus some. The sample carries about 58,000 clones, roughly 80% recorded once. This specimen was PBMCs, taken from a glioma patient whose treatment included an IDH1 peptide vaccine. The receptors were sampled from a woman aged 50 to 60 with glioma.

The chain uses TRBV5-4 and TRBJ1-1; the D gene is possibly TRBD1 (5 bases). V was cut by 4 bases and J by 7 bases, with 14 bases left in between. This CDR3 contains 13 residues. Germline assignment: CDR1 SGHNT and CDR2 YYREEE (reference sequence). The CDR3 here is CASSRVRDVEAFF. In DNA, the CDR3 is TGTGCCAGCAGCAGGGTACGGGACGTTGAAGCTTTCTTT.

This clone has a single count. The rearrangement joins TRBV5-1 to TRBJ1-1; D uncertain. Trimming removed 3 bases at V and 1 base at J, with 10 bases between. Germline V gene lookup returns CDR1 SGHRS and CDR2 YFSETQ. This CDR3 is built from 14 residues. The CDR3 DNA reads TGCGCCAGCAGCTACGACGGACCGAACACTGAAGCTTTCTTT. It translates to CASSYDGPNTEAFF.

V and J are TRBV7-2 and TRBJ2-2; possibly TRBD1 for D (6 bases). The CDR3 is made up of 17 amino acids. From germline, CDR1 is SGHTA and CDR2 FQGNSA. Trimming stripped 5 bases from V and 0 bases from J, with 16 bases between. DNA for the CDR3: TGTGCCAGCAGCGTTACCCGGGACACCGCGAACACCGGGGAGCTGTTTTTT. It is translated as CASSVTRDTANTGELFF.

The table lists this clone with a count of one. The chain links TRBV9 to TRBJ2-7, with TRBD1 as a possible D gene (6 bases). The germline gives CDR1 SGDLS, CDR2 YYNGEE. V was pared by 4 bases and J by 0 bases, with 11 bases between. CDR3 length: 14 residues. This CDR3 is CASSPGQSSYEQYF. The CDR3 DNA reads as TGTGCCAGCAGCCCCGGACAGAGCTCCTACGAGCAGTACTTC.

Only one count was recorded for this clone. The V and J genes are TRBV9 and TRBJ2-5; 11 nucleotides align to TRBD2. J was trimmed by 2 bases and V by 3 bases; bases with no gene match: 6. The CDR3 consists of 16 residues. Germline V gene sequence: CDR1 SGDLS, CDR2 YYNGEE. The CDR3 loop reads CASSAPLAGEQETQYF. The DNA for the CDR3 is TGTGCCAGCAGCGCTCCACTAGCGGGGGAGCAAGAGACCCAGTACTTC.

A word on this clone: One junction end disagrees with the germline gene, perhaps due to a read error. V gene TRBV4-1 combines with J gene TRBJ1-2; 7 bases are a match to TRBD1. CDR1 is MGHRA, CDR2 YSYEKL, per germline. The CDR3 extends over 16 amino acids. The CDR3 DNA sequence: TGCGCCAGCACCCAAGCCCCGGGACAGACACTCTATGGCTACACCTTC. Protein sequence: CASTQAPGQTLYGYTF.

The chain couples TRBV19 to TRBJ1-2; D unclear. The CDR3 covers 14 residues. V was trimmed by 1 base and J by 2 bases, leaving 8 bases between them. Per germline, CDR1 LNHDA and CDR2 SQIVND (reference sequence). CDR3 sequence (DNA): TGTGCCAGTAGTATAGTAGGGCAGAACTATGGCTACACCTTC. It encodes CASSIVGQNYGYTF.

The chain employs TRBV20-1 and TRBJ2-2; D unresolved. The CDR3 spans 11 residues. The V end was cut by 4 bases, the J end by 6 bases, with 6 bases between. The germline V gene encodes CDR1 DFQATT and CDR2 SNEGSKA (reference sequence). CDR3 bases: TGCAGTGCTAAGGGCCCCGGGGAGCTGTTTTTT. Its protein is CSAKGPGELFF.

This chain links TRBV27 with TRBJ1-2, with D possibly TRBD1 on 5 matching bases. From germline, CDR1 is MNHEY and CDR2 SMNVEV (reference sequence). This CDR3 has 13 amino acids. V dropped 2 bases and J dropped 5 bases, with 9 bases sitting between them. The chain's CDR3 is CASSLGGEYGYTF. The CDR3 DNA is TGTGCCAGCAGTTTAGGGGGGGAGTATGGCTACACCTTC.

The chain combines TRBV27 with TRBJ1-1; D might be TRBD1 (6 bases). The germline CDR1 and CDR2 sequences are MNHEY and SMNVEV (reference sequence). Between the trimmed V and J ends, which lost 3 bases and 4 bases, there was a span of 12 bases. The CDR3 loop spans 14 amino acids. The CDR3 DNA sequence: TGTGCCAGCAGTTTTAACAGGGTGCCCACTGAAGCTTTCTTT. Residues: CASSFNRVPTEAFF.

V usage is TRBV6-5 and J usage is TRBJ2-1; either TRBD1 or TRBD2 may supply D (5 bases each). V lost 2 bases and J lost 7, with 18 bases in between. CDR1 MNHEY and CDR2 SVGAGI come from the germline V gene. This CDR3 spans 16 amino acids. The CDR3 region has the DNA TGTGCCAGCAGTTACGCCCTCTCGGGGCTCGGGAATGAGCAGTTCTTC. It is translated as CASSYALSGLGNEQFF.

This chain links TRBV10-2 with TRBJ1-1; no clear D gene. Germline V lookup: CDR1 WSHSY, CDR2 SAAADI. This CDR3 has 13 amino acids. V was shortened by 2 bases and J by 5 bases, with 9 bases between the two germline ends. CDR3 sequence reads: CASSERDRTEAFF. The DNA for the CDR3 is TGCGCCAGCAGTGAGAGGGATAGGACTGAAGCTTTCTTT.

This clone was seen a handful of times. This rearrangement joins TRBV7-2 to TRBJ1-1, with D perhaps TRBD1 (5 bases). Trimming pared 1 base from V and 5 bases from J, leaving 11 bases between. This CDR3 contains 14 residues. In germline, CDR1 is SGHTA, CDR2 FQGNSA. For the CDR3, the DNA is TGTGCCAGCAGCTTAGTCCAGGGTGGAACTGAAGCTTTCTTT. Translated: CASSLVQGGTEAFF.

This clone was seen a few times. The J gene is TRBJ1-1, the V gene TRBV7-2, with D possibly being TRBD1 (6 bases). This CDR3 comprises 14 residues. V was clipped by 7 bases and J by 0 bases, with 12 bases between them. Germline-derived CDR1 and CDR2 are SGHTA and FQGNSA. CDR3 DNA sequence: TGTGCCAGCAACTTCGACAGGATGAACACTGAAGCTTTCTTT. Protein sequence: CASNFDRMNTEAFF.

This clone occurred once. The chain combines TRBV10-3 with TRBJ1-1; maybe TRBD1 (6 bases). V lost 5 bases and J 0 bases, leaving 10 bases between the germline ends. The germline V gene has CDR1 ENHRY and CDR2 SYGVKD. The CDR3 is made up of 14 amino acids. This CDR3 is CAISPGGLNTEAFF. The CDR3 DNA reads TGTGCCATCAGTCCCGGGGGGCTGAACACTGAAGCTTTCTTT.

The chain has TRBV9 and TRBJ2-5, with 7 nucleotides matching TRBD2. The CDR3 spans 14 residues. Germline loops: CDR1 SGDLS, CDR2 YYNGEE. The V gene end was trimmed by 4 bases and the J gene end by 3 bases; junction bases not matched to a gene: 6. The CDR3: CASSPSGGKETQYF. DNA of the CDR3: TGTGCCAGCAGCCCCTCGGGAGGCAAAGAGACCCAGTACTTC.